These 19 T cell receptor beta chains were sequenced from one sample in a study of OX40 agonist ivuxolimab in advanced cancers. Data came from immunoSEQ multiplex PCR; TCRdb stores just in-frame clones and leaves some out. The sample lists tens of thousands of clones; approximately 86% were seen once. This sample comprised CD4+ or CD8+ T cells sorted from blood, obtained in a trial of the OX40 agonist ivuxolimab. These receptors all come from an adult with an advanced solid tumor such as melanoma, head and neck, liver or kidney cancer.

The rearrangement joins TRBV7-9 to TRBJ2-1; D could derive from TRBD1 or TRBD2 (6 bases each). CDR3 length: 15 amino acids. Trimming removed 6 bases from V and 10 bases from J, with 22 bases in between. Germline lookup yields CDR1 SEHNR and CDR2 FQNEAQ (reference sequence). The CDR3 sequence is CASRPLTGARSEQFF. Here the CDR3 DNA reads TGTGCCAGCAGACCCCTAACGGGGGCCAGGAGCGAGCAGTTCTTC.

The chain is built from TRBV4-1 and TRBJ2-1; D is unclear. The CDR3 consists of 13 residues. Germline V CDR1 and CDR2: MGHRA, YSYEKL. Trimming stripped 1 base from V and 8 bases from J, with 9 bases between. The CDR3 DNA is TGCGCCAGCAGCCAAGGTATGTGGGATGAGCAGTTCTTC. Its translation: CASSQGMWDEQFF.

Only a few counts were recorded for this clone. The chain employs TRBV10-3 and TRBJ1-1; D is perhaps TRBD1 (6 bases). V shed 6 bases and J shed 4 bases, with 18 bases lying between them. The germline V gene encodes CDR1 ENHRY and CDR2 SYGVKD. This CDR3 region has 15 residues. The CDR3 reads CAISDYEGVGTEAFF. CDR3 nucleotides: TGTGCCATCAGCGACTACGAGGGGGTCGGCACTGAAGCTTTCTTT.

This clone was found once. The rearrangement joins TRBV7-2 to TRBJ2-7; no reliable D call. Germline-derived CDR1 and CDR2 are SGHTA and FQGNSA. The CDR3 totals 13 residues. Trimming removed 5 bases at V and 0 bases at J, with 8 bases between. The CDR3 is CASSPGLSYEQYF. The CDR3 bases are TGTGCCAGCAGCCCGGGCCTCTCCTACGAGCAGTACTTC.

The chain employs TRBV11-1 and TRBJ2-7, with D tentatively TRBD1 (6 bases). The length of the CDR3 is 14 residues. V was clipped by 3 bases and J by 2 bases, with 11 bases between them. Germline V gene lookup returns CDR1 SGHAT and CDR2 FQDESV (reference sequence). The CDR3 loop reads CASSFGQITYEQYF. DNA for the CDR3: TGTGCCAGCAGCTTTGGACAGATAACCTACGAGCAGTACTTC.

This clone appeared a few times. The conserved final phenylalanine or tryptophan is absent from the CDR3, which likely points to a read error. The gene calls are TRBV7-9 and TRBJ1-6; a possible D gene is TRBD1 (5 bases). The V gene's germline CDR1 is SEHNR and CDR2 FQNEAQ (reference sequence). The V gene lost 3 bases and the J gene lost 7 bases, with 7 bases spanning the gap. The CDR3 covers 13 residues. CDR3 nucleotides: TGTGCCAGCAGCTTCCAGGGAAATTCACCCCTCCACCTT. This codes for CASSFQGNSPLHL.

This chain connects TRBV7-9 to TRBJ2-7; 9 positions match TRBD1. The CDR3 covers 17 residues. Germline V gene sequence: CDR1 SEHNR, CDR2 FQNEAQ (reference sequence). After removal of 5 bases from V and 3 bases from J, the junction contained 14 bases not matched to a gene. DNA for the CDR3: TGTGCCAGCAGCCCCGCTTTACCGGACAGGGGTATCTACGAGCAGTACTTC. This translates into CASSPALPDRGIYEQYF.

This chain's CDR3 is CASSLVTAYNSPLHF. As DNA, the CDR3 is TGTGCCAGCAGCTTAGTAACGGCTTATAATTCACCCCTCCACTTT. The genes are TRBV7-9 and TRBJ1-6; D not resolved. V lost 1 base, J lost 4 bases, and 8 bases lay in between. The length of the CDR3 is 15 residues. The germline V gene encodes CDR1 SEHNR and CDR2 FQNEAQ (reference sequence).

The chain's CDR3 is CASSPPLGRTYEQYF. The CDR3 DNA follows: TGTGCCAGCAGCCCCCCACTGGGCCGAACCTACGAGCAGTACTTC. The genes are TRBV12-1 and TRBJ2-7; TRBD1, the D gene given by the table, was not confirmed from the DNA. TRBV12-1 is given as a pseudogene. This CDR3 spans 15 amino acids.

The chain couples TRBV7-8 to TRBJ1-5, with unresolved D. Germline V gives CDR1 SGHVS, CDR2 FQNEAQ. The V gene lost 5 bases and the J gene lost 9 bases, with 11 bases spanning the gap. The CDR3 has 12 residues. Here the CDR3 DNA reads TGTGCCAGCAGCCAAACCCCTCCGCCCCAGCATTTT. Its translation is CASSQTPPPQHF.

The rearrangement links TRBV10-3 to TRBJ2-6; D might be TRBD1 or TRBD2, each matching 5 bases. Deletions cut 5 bases from V and 0 bases from J, with 11 bases between. Germline CDR1 and CDR2: ENHRY and SYGVKD. The CDR3 sequence is 16 residues long. CDR3 loop: CAISPVGDSGANVLTF. The CDR3 region has the DNA TGTGCCATCAGTCCAGTGGGGGACTCTGGGGCCAACGTCCTGACTTTC.

Only one count was recorded for this clone. This rearrangement joins TRBV19 to TRBJ1-3; D gene unclear. Germline CDR1 and CDR2: LNHDA and SQIVND (reference sequence). The V end lost 5 bases, the J end lost 0 bases, and 11 bases lay between the germline ends. The CDR3 covers 15 residues. CDR3: CASSSDGTSGNTIYF. CDR3 coding DNA: TGTGCCAGTAGTTCGGACGGAACCTCTGGAAACACCATATATTTT.

The chain combines TRBV6-5 with TRBJ1-1; D gene unclear. The CDR3 is made up of 14 amino acids. Germline V gene lookup returns CDR1 MNHEY and CDR2 SVGAGI. V lost 0 bases, J lost 3 bases, and 8 bases lay in between. CDR3 sequence: CASSYSGDYTEAFF. DNA of the CDR3: TGTGCCAGCAGTTACTCGGGAGATTACACTGAAGCTTTCTTT.

The DNA for the CDR3 is TGTGCCAGCAGGGGGAACACCATATATTTT. Translating gives CASRGNTIYF. The chain carries TRBV2 and TRBJ1-3; D is unresolved. V was shortened by 6 bases and J by 7 bases, with 4 bases between the two germline ends. This CDR3 comprises 10 residues. The germline V gene encodes CDR1 SNHLY and CDR2 FYNNEI. Full variable domain (rest looked up from reference TRBV2 and TRBJ1-3): EPEVTQTPSHQVTQMGQEVILRCVPISNHLYFYWYRQILGQKVEFLVSFYNNEISEKSEIFDDQFSVERPDGSNFTLKIRSTKLEDSAMYFCASRGNTIYFGEGSWLTVV.

In this sample, this clone turned up many times. For the CDR3, the DNA is TGCGCCAGCAGCCAGGGGATAGGAGGGGACACGGGTCAGCCCCAGCATTTT. It yields the protein CASSQGIGGDTGQPQHF. This chain connects TRBV4-3 to TRBJ1-5, with D possibly being TRBD1 (6 bases). Germline V CDR1 and CDR2: LGHNA, YSLEER. CDR3 length: 17 residues. V dropped 3 bases and J dropped 6 bases, with 21 bases sitting between them.

V is TRBV5-1 and J is TRBJ2-3; 8 bases are a match to TRBD1. This CDR3 has 14 amino acids. The V gene end was trimmed by 7 bases and the J gene end by 1 base; junction bases not matched to a gene: 5. Germline CDR1 SGHRS, CDR2 YFSETQ. CDR3: CASAPTGGTDTQYF. CDR3 sequence (DNA): TGCGCCAGCGCTCCGACAGGGGGCACAGATACGCAGTATTTT.

The chain links TRBV13 to TRBJ2-3, with D perhaps matching TRBD1 (5 bases). Germline CDR1 is PRHDT and CDR2 is FYEKMQ (reference sequence). There are 17 residues in the CDR3. The germline V and J ends were trimmed by 0 bases and 0 bases, with 13 bases remaining between them. The CDR3 sequence is CASSLGGLLASTDTQYF. The CDR3 nucleotides read TGTGCCAGCAGCTTAGGGGGGCTACTCGCTAGCACAGATACGCAGTATTTT.

Concerning this clone itself: The CDR3 does not end in the conserved phenylalanine or tryptophan, so this is likely a read error. This sequence joins TRBV11-2 and TRBJ1-6; 7 nucleotides match TRBD1. This CDR3 comprises 13 residues. The V gene's germline CDR1 is SGHAT and CDR2 FQNNGV. J was trimmed by 14 bases and V by 8 bases; bases with no gene match: 12. CDR3 in DNA: TGTGCCAGCCAGGGGGGGGACCTTCTATCCCTCCACCTT. Residues: CASQGGDLLSLHL.

The chain has TRBV7-8 and TRBJ2-5, with D possibly being TRBD2 (5 bases). Germline V gene data show CDR1 as SGHVS and CDR2 as FQNEAQ. V gave up 5 bases and J gave up 3 bases, with 16 bases separating them. CDR3 size: 15 residues. The CDR3: CASSPSVGVKETQYF. The CDR3 coding sequence is TGTGCCAGCAGCCCCAGCGTGGGAGTTAAAGAGACCCAGTACTTC. The whole variable domain, remainder taken from reference TRBV7-8 and TRBJ2-5, is GAGVSQSPRYKVAKRGQDVALRCDPISGHVSLFWYQQALGQGPEFLTYFQNEAQLDKSGLPSDRFFAERPEGSVSTLKIQRTQQEDSAVYLCASSPSVGVKETQYFGPGTRLLVL.